This record covers a single TCR beta chain. Its target is not known. Sequencing relied on a cDNA template that was reverse transcribed from extracted RNA. TCRdb keeps only in-frame clones here, not all; method: immunoSEQ multiplex PCR. The table includes about 110,000 clones, approximately 54% detected once. The data stem from a study of CD8+ T cells in alopecia areata. Study-wide findings and caveats: Lesional tissue from the scalp (especially in alopecia totalis/universalis) showed higher clonality than normal scalp. Scalp specimens additionally yield sequences from normal skin's resident alphabeta T cells. Many of the expanded lesional clones endured in scalp and blood while on tofacitinib.

As to treatment: oral pan-JAK inhibitor, 5-10 mg twice daily. Samples from alopecia areata patients were lesional scalp punch biopsies and peripheral blood. V was cut by 0 bases and J by 4 bases, with 10 bases left in between. Germline assignment: CDR1 SGHDT and CDR2 YYEEEE. The CDR3 is 14 residues long. This chain links TRBV5-6 with TRBJ1-2; unclear D gene. The clonotype comes from a human donor with alopecia areata. Here the sequenced sample was CD8+ T cells sorted from blood, taken at week 24, from a patient treated with tofacitinib. The CDR3 loop is CASSLESGTYGYTF. Written as DNA, the CDR3 is TGTGCCAGCAGCTTGGAGTCGGGTACCTATGGCTACACCTTC.